Below are 3 T cell receptor beta chains sequenced from a single sample in a study of cytomegalovirus exposure and HLA in healthy donors. This PCR relied on a set of 60 Vbeta primers and 13 Jbeta primers. Using immunoSEQ multiplex PCR, the repertoire was profiled, and TCRdb retains in-frame clones only, with some absent. The sample contains 99,000 or so clones, 75% of which appear only once. The sample was PBMCs. The receptors here all came from a man aged 35 to 55 in good health and CMV-seronegative.

This rearrangement joins TRBV9 to TRBJ1-1; TRBD1 aligns across 7 bases. Germline V gene lookup returns CDR1 SGDLS and CDR2 YYNGEE. This CDR3 region has 16 residues. The J segment lost 0 bases and the V segment lost 0 bases, leaving 5 bases of the junction unmatched. The CDR3 nucleotides are TGTGCCAGCAGCGTAGTGGGACAGAGTATGAACACTGAAGCTTTCTTT. Translated: CASSVVGQSMNTEAFF. Drawing the rest from reference TRBV9 and TRBJ1-1, the complete variable domain is DSGVTQTPKHLITATGQRVTLRCSPRSGDLSVYWYQQSLDQGLQFLIQYYNGEERAKGNILERFSAQQFPDLHSELNLSSLELGDSALYFCASSVVGQSMNTEAFFGQGTRLTVV.

In this sample, this clone turned up a few times. V gene TRBV7-2 combines with J gene TRBJ2-2, with TRBD1 matching 12 bases. CDR3 length: 18 amino acids. CDR1 is SGHTA, CDR2 FQGNSA, per germline. V was pared by 5 bases and J by 1 base, with 8 bases of the junction left unmatched. The CDR3 DNA is TGTGCCAGCAGCCCGGGACAGGGGGCAATAGTGAACACCGGGGAGCTGTTTTTT. It encodes CASSPGQGAIVNTGELFF.

This clone was seen only once. The rearrangement joins TRBV6-5 to TRBJ1-6; D may be TRBD1 (6 bases). This CDR3 region has 14 residues. Germline CDR1 is MNHEY and CDR2 is SVGAGI. The germline V and J ends were trimmed by 2 bases and 7 bases, with 9 bases remaining between them. The CDR3 loop is CASSYNRENSPLHF. In nucleotides, the CDR3 is TGTGCCAGCAGTTACAACAGGGAAAATTCACCCCTCCACTTT.